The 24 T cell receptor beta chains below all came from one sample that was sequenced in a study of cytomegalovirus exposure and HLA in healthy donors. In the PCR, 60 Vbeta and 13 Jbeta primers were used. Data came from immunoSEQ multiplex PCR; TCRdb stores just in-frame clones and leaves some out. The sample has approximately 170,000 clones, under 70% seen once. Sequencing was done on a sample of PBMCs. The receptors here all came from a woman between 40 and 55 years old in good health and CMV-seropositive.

The CDR3 here is CASSPRGPGEQYF. Written as DNA, the CDR3 is TGTGCCAGCAGCCCCAGGGGGCCGGGCGAGCAGTACTTC. The chain combines TRBV5-4 with TRBJ2-7; 8 nucleotides align to TRBD1. Germline trimming cut 4 bases from V and 6 bases from J; bases unmatched to any gene: 6. CDR1 is SGHNT, CDR2 YYREEE, per germline (reference sequence). CDR3 length: 13 amino acids.

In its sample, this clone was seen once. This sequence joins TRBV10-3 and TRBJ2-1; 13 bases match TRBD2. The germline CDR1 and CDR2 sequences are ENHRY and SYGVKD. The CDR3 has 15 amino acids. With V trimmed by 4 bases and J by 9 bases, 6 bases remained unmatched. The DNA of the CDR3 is TGTGCCATCAGTGGGACTAGCGGGGGTGGCGGTGAGCAGTTCTTC. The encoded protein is CAISGTSGGGGEQFF.

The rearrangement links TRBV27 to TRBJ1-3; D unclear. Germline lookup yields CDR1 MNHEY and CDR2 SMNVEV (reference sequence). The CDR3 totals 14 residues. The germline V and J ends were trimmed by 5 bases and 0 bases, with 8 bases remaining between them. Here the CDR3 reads CASSQTSSGNTIYF. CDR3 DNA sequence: TGTGCCAGCAGTCAGACAAGCTCTGGAAACACCATATATTTT.

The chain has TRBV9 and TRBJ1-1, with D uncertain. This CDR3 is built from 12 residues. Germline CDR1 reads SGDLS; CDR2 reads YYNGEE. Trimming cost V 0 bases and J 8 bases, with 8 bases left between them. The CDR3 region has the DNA TGTGCCAGCAGCGTAGCAGGTTTAGAAGCTTTCTTT. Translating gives CASSVAGLEAFF. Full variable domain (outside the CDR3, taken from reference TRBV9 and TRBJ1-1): DSGVTQTPKHLITATGQRVTLRCSPRSGDLSVYWYQQSLDQGLQFLIQYYNGEERAKGNILERFSAQQFPDLHSELNLSSLELGDSALYFCASSVAGLEAFFGQGTRLTVV.

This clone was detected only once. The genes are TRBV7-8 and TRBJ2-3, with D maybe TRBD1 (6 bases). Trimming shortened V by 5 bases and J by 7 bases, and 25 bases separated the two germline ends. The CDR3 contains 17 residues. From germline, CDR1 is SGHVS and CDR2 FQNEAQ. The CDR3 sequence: CASSRPRFQGIWNTQYF. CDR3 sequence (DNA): TGTGCCAGCAGCCGGCCCCGATTCCAGGGGATCTGGAATACGCAGTATTTT.

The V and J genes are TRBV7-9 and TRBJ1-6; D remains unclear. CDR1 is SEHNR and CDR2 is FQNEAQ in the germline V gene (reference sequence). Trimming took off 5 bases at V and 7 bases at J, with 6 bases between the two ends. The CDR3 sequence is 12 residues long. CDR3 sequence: CASSPRNSPLHF. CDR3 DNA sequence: TGTGCCAGCAGCCCACGGAATTCACCCCTCCACTTT.

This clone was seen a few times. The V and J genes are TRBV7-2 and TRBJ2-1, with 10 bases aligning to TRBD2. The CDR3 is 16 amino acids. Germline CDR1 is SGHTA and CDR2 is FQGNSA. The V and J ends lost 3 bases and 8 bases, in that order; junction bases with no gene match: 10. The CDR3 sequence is CASSLGQIAGGYEQFF. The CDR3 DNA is TGTGCCAGCAGCTTGGGGCAAATAGCGGGGGGCTATGAGCAGTTCTTC.

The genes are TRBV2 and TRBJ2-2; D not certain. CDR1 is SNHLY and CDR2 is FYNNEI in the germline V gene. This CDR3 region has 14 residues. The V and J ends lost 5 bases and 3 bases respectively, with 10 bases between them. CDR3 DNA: TGTGCCAGCAGTTATGACCGGGACACCGGGGAGCTGTTTTTT. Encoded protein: CASSYDRDTGELFF.

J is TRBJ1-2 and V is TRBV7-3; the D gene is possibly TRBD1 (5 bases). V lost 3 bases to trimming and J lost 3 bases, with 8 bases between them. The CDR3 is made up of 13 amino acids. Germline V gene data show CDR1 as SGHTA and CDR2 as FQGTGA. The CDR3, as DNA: TGTGCCAGCAGCTTCGACAGTTACTATGGCTACACCTTC. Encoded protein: CASSFDSYYGYTF. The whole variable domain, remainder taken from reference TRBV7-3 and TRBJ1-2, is GAGVSQTPSNKVTEKGKYVELRCDPISGHTALYWYRQSLGQGPEFLIYFQGTGAADDSGLPNDRFFAVRPEGSVSTLKIQRTERGDSAVYLCASSFDSYYGYTFGSGTRLTVV.

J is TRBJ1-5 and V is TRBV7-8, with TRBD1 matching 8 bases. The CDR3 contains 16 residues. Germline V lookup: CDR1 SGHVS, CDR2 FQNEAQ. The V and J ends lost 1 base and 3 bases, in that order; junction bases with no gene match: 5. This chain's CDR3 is CASSLEGRGPNQPQHF. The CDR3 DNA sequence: TGTGCCAGCAGCTTAGAGGGCAGGGGGCCCAATCAGCCCCAGCATTTT.

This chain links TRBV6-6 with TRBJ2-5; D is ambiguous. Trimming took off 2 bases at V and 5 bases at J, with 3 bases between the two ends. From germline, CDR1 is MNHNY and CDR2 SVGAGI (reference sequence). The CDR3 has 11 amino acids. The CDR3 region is CASSYRETQYF. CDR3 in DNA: TGTGCCAGCAGTTACCGGGAGACCCAGTACTTC.

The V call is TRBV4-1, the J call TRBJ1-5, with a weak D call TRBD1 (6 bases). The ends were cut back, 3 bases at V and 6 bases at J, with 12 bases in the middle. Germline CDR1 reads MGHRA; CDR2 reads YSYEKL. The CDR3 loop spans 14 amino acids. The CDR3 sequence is CASSQDTGTQPQHF. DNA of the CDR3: TGCGCCAGCAGCCAGGACACAGGGACTCAGCCCCAGCATTTT.

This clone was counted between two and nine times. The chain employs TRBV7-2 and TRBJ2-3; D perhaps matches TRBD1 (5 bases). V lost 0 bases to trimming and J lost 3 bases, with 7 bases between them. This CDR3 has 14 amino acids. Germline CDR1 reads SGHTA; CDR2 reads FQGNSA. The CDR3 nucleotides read TGTGCCAGCAGCTTAGCGCAGGGAACAGATACGCAGTATTTT. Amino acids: CASSLAQGTDTQYF.

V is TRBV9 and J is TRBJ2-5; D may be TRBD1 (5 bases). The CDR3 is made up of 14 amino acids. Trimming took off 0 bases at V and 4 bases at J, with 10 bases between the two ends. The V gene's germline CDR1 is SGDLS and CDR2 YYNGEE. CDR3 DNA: TGTGCCAGCAGCGTAGGGGGTACAGGAGAGACCCAGTACTTC. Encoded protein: CASSVGGTGETQYF.

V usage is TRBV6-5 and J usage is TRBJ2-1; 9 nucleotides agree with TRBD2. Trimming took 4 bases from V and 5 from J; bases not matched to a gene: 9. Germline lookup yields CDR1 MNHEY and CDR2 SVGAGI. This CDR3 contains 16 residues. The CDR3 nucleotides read TGTGCCAGCAGTTTGGCCCTGTTAGCGGGGGACAATGAGCAGTTCTTC. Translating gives CASSLALLAGDNEQFF.

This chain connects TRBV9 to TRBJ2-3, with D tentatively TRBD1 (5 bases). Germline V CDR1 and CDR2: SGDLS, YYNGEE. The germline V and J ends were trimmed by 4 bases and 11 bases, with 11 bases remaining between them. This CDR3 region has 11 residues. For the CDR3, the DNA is TGTGCCAGCAGCCCAGGGTGGGGGCAGTATTTT. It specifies CASSPGWGQYF.

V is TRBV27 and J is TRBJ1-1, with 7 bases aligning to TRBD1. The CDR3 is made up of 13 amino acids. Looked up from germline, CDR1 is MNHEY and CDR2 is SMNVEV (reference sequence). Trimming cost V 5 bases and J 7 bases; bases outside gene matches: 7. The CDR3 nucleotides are TGTGCCAGCAGTCCCCTCCGACAGGGTGAAGCTTTCTTT. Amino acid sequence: CASSPLRQGEAFF.

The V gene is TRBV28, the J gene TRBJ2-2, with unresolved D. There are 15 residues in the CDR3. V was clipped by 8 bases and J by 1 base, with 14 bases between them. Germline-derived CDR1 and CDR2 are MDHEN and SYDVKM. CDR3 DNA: TGTGCCAGCGCTTTAAACAGAGTGAACACCGGGGAGCTGTTTTTT. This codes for CASALNRVNTGELFF.

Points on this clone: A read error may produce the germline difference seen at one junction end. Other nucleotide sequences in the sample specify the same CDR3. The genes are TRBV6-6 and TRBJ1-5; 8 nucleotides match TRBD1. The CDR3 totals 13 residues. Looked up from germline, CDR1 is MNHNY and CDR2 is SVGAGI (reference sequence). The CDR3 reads CASSRQGNQPQHF. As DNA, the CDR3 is TGTGCCAGCAGCAGACAGGGGAATCAGCCCCAACATTTT.

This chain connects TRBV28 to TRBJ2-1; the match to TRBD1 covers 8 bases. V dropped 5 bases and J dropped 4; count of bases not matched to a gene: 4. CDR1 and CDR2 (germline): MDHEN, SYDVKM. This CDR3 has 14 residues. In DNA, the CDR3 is TGTGCCAGCAGTCCGGACAGGGCTTACAATGAGCAGTTCTTC. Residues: CASSPDRAYNEQFF.

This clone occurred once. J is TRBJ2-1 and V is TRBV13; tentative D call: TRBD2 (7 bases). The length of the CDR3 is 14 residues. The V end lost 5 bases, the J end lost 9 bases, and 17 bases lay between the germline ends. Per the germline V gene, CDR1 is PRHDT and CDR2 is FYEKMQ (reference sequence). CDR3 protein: CASSRGAGRGEQFF. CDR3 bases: TGTGCCAGCAGCCGGGGGGCGGGGAGAGGTGAGCAGTTCTTC.

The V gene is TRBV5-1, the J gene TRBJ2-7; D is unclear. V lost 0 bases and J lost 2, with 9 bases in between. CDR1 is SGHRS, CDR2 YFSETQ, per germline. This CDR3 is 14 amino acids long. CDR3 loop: CASSLGTPAYEQYF. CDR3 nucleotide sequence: TGCGCCAGCAGCTTGGGTACTCCCGCCTACGAGCAGTACTTC.

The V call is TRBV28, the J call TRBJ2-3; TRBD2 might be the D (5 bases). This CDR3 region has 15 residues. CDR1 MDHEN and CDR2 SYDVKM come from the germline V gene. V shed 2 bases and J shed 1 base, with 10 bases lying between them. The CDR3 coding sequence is TGTGCCAGCAGTTTAGAGGGCCCAGGCACAGATACGCAGTATTTT. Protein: CASSLEGPGTDTQYF.

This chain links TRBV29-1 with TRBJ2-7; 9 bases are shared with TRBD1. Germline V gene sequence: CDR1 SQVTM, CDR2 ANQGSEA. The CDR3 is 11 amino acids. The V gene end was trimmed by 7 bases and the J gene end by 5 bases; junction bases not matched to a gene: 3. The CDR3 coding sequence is TGCAGCGCCAGGACAGGGGACGAGCAGTACTTC. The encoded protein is CSARTGDEQYF.